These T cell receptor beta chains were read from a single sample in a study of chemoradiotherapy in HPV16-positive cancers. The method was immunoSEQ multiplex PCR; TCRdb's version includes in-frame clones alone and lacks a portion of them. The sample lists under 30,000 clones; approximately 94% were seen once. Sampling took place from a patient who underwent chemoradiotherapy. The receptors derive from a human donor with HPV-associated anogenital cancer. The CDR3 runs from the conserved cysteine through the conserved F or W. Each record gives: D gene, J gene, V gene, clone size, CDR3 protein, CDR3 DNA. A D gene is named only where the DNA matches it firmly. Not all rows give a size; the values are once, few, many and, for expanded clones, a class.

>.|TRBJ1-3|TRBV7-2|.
CASSLDRINTIYF
TGTGCCAGCAGCTTAGACAGGATAAACACCATATATTTT
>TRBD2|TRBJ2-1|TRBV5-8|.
CASSWGVSSGSSDNEQFF
TGTGCCAGCAGCTGGGGGGTGTCTAGCGGGAGCTCTGACAATGAGCAGTTCTTC
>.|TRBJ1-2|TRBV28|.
CASSLLGGKNYGYTF
TGTGCCAGCAGTTTACTCGGGGGAAAGAACTATGGCTACACCTTC
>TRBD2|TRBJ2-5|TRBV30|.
CAWSRGLAGVETQYF
TGTGCCTGGAGCCGGGGACTAGCGGGGGTAGAGACCCAGTACTTC
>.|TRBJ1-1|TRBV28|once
CASRLPNTEAFF
TGTGCCAGCAGATTACCTAACACTGAAGCTTTCTTT
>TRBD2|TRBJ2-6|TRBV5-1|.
CASSLRLAGGTGSGANVLTF
TGCGCCAGCAGCTTGAGACTAGCGGGAGGTACCGGCTCTGGGGCCAACGTCCTGACTTTC
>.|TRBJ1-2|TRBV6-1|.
CATQQGHGYTF
TGTGCCACCCAACAGGGACATGGCTACACCTTC
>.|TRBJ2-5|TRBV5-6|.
CASSFGLRAETQYF
TGTGCCAGCAGCTTTGGGTTGAGGGCAGAGACCCAGTACTTC
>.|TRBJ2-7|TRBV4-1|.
CASSQGPRPYEQYF
TGCGCCAGCAGCCAAGGGCCCCGTCCCTACGAGCAGTACTTC
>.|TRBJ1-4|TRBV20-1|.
CSASNREKLFF
TGCAGTGCTAGTAACAGGGAAAAACTGTTTTTT
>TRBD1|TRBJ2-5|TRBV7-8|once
CASSWSTGMETQYF
TGTGCCAGCAGCTGGTCGACAGGGATGGAGACCCAGTACTTC
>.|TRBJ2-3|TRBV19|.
CASSPTPGRTQYF
TGTGCCAGTAGCCCGACCCCGGGAAGAACGCAGTATTTT
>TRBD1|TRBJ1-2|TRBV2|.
CASSYTGQGVGGYTF
TGTGCCAGCAGCTATACGGGACAGGGCGTAGGTGGCTACACCTTC
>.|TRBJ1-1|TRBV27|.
CASSWGRNTEAFF
TGTGCCAGCAGTTGGGGTAGGAACACTGAAGCTTTCTTT
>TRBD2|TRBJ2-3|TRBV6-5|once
CASRAISGGTDTQYF
TGTGCCAGCAGGGCAATTAGCGGGGGCACAGATACGCAGTATTTT